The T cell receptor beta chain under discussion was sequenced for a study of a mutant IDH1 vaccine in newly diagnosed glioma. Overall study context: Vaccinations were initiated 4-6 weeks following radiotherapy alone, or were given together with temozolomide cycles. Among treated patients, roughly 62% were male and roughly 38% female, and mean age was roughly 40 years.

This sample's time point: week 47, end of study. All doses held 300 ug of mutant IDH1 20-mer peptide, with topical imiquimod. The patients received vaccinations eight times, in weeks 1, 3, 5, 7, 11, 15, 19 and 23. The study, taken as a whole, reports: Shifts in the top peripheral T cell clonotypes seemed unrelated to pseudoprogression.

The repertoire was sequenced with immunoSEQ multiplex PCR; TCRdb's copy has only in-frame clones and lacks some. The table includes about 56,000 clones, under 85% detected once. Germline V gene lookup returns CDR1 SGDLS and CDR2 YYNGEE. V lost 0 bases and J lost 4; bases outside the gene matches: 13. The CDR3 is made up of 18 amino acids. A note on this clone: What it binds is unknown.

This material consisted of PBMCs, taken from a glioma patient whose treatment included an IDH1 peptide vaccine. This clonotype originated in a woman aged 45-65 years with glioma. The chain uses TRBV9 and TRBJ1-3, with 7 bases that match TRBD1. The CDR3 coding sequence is TGTGCCAGCAGCGTAGCGCCAGGAGACAGGGACGCCGGAAACACCATATATTTT. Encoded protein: CASSVAPGDRDAGNTIYF.